This TCR beta chain was observed in a study of CD8 T cells in Susac syndrome. Study findings and constraints: By the study's own acknowledgment, its TCR sequencing and HLA analysis included relatively few individuals. Susac CD8+ cells expanded clonally the most in TEMRA cells and in active patients.

Germline CDR1 reads LNHNV; CDR2 reads YYDKDF (reference sequence). The CDR3 loop spans 15 amino acids. The V gene lost 5 bases and the J gene lost 3 bases, with 16 bases spanning the gap. In contrast to the negatively isolated CD8+ and CD4+ T cells, TEMRA cells were FACS-enriched. Points on this clonotype: Its antigen is unidentified.

An input of roughly 0.5 to 1 ug of RNA was subjected to reverse transcription using random hexamers. An immunoSEQ multiplex PCR amplified TCR beta CDR3 over 54 Vbeta and 13 Jbeta. TCRdb ran MiXCR on the immunoSEQ multiplex PCR reads and lists one entry per CDR3 protein. The sample lists about 90,000 distinct CDR3 sequences; about 95% were seen once. Specimen: CD8+ T cells from PBMCs. The clonotype was recovered from a human donor with Susac syndrome. The chain carries TRBV15 and TRBJ1-2; tentatively, D is TRBD1 (5 bases). The CDR3 spells CATSGGDGAHYGYTF. The CDR3 coding sequence is TGTGCCACCAGCGGAGGGGACGGGGCCCACTATGGCTACACCTTC.